The 22 T cell receptor beta chains listed next were all sequenced from one sample in a study of blood T cell repertoires in COVID-19. TCRdb's table, derived via immunoSEQ multiplex PCR, lists solely in-frame clones and lacks some. The table includes approximately 75,000 clones, approximately 90% detected once. Sample: peripheral blood. These receptors were obtained from a human donor in a cohort sampled during active COVID-19.

This chain links TRBV6-1 with TRBJ1-5, with D maybe TRBD1 (5 bases). The ends were cut back, 2 bases at V and 4 bases at J, with 6 bases in the middle. Per the germline V gene, CDR1 is MNHNS and CDR2 is SASEGT. The CDR3 is made up of 13 amino acids. The CDR3 DNA sequence: TGTGCCAGCAGTGAACGGGGGAATCAGCCCCAGCATTTT. This gives the protein CASSERGNQPQHF.

The chain uses TRBV5-1 and TRBJ1-5; D might be TRBD1 (5 bases). CDR1 SGHRS and CDR2 YFSETQ come from the germline V gene. The CDR3 covers 15 residues. The V end was cut by 0 bases, the J end by 5 bases, with 12 bases between. This CDR3 reads CASSLEVGRDQPQHF. CDR3 in DNA: TGCGCCAGCAGCTTGGAAGTTGGCAGGGATCAGCCCCAGCATTTT.

This clone was seen a single time. The chain employs TRBV4-3 and TRBJ1-4; TRBD1 agrees at 7 bases. V was pared by 4 bases and J by 3 bases, with 5 bases of the junction left unmatched. The CDR3 extends over 15 amino acids. CDR1 is LGHNA, CDR2 YSLEER, per germline. The CDR3 loop reads CASSLNRGANEKLFF. The CDR3 nucleotides read TGCGCCAGCAGCCTGAACAGGGGTGCTAATGAAAAACTGTTTTTT.

This clone was counted once. This chain uses TRBV6-2 or TRBV6-3 with TRBJ1-2, with D possibly being TRBD1 (6 bases). This CDR3 has 16 amino acids. Germline CDR1 reads MNHEY; CDR2 reads SVGEGT. Trimming took off 4 bases at V and 4 bases at J, with 19 bases between the two ends. DNA of the CDR3: TGTGCCAGCAGTTCCACACCTTCAACAGGGCTCTATGGCTACACCTTC. Protein: CASSSTPSTGLYGYTF.

V usage is TRBV6-5 and J usage is TRBJ1-5; 9 positions agree with TRBD1. Losses at the gene ends were 10 bases for V and 2 bases for J; bases not matched to a gene: 6. CDR1 and CDR2 (germline): MNHEY, SVGAGI. The CDR3 totals 14 residues. CDR3 residues: CATETGGGNQPQHF. CDR3 nucleotides: TGTGCCACGGAAACAGGGGGCGGCAATCAGCCCCAGCATTTT.

The rearrangement joins TRBV25-1 to TRBJ2-3, with 9 positions matching TRBD2. This CDR3 contains 16 residues. V was pared by 2 bases and J by 2 bases, with 5 bases of the junction left unmatched. CDR1 MGHDK and CDR2 SYGVNS come from the germline V gene. CDR3 residues: CASSELGGGVTDTQYF. CDR3 bases: TGTGCCAGCAGTGAACTGGGCGGGGGGGTCACAGATACGCAGTATTTT.

This chain uses TRBV28 with TRBJ1-1; D might be TRBD1 (5 bases). The CDR3 runs 18 residues. Germline assignment: CDR1 MDHEN and CDR2 SYDVKM. Trimming pared 4 bases from V and 0 bases from J, leaving 21 bases between. CDR3 nucleotide sequence: TGTGCCAGCAGTTCCCCCCACAGGACCGTTGTCTTGAACACTGAAGCTTTCTTT. Protein sequence: CASSSPHRTVVLNTEAFF.

This clone was detected only once. The J gene is TRBJ2-1, the V gene TRBV9, with a possible D match to TRBD2 (5 bases). The ends were cut back, 3 bases at V and 0 bases at J, with 16 bases in the middle. The germline gives CDR1 SGDLS, CDR2 YYNGEE. This CDR3 has 17 amino acids. The CDR3 reads CASSAQTSAASYNEQFF. The CDR3 nucleotides read TGTGCCAGCAGCGCCCAAACTAGTGCGGCCTCCTACAATGAGCAGTTCTTC.

This sequence joins TRBV6-2 or TRBV6-3 and TRBJ2-3, with D possibly TRBD2 on 6 matching bases. This CDR3 region has 15 residues. V shed 2 bases and J shed 2 bases, with 11 bases lying between them. Germline CDR1 is MNHEY and CDR2 is SVGEGT. CDR3 nucleotide sequence: TGTGCCAGCAGTTACAATGCGGGGAACACAGATACGCAGTATTTT. Its protein is CASSYNAGNTDTQYF.

This chain connects TRBV12-5 to TRBJ2-5, with 13 bases that match TRBD2. CDR3 size: 17 residues. V shed 1 base, J shed 2 bases, and the junction held 4 bases outside the gene matches. The germline CDR1 and CDR2 sequences are LGHNT and FRNRAP. The CDR3 reads CASGLEGLAGPQETQYF. CDR3 nucleotides: TGTGCTAGTGGTTTGGAGGGACTAGCGGGGCCACAAGAGACCCAGTACTTC.

The chain recombines TRBV10-3 with TRBJ2-3; 12 nucleotides align to TRBD2. CDR1 is ENHRY, CDR2 SYGVKD, per germline. This CDR3 has 14 residues. The ends lost 6 bases at V and 5 bases at J; junction bases unmatched: 3. The CDR3, as DNA: TGTGCCATCAGGACTAGCGGGGGTGGAGATACGCAGTATTTT. Protein product: CAIRTSGGGDTQYF.

This clone was detected a few times. The chain combines TRBV4-2 with TRBJ2-7; perhaps TRBD2 as D (7 bases). Germline-derived CDR1 and CDR2 are LGHNA and YNFKEQ. V dropped 6 bases and J dropped 5 bases, with 14 bases sitting between them. This CDR3 region has 13 residues. The CDR3 loop reads CASRMGGGDEQYF. The DNA for the CDR3 is TGTGCCAGCAGAATGGGGGGGGGCGACGAGCAGTACTTC.

V gene TRBV28 combines with J gene TRBJ1-5; 12 bases fit TRBD1. Germline V gene lookup returns CDR1 MDHEN and CDR2 SYDVKM. This CDR3 has 16 residues. V gave up 4 bases and J gave up 3 bases; unmatched junction bases: 4. The CDR3 nucleotides are TGTGCCAGCAGTTCAGGGACAGGGGGCATCAATCAGCCCCAGCATTTT. Translated, it gives CASSSGTGGINQPQHF.

The CDR3 here is CATSGTQGENTGELFF. CDR3 nucleotides: TGTGCCACCAGTGGAACGCAGGGTGAGAACACCGGGGAGCTGTTTTTT. The V gene is TRBV24-1, the J gene TRBJ2-2; D might be TRBD1 (5 bases). Germline assignment: CDR1 KGHDR and CDR2 SFDVKD. The CDR3 is made up of 16 amino acids. The V end was cut by 5 bases, the J end by 1 base, with 13 bases between.

This chain uses TRBV5-1 with TRBJ2-5, with D possibly TRBD1 on 8 matching bases. This CDR3 region has 15 residues. Germline V gene lookup returns CDR1 SGHRS and CDR2 YFSETQ. V lost 0 bases and J 4 bases, leaving 13 bases between the germline ends. The CDR3 loop reads CASSLGQGRGETQYF. The DNA of the CDR3 is TGCGCCAGCAGCTTGGGACAGGGGAGGGGAGAGACCCAGTACTTC. The whole variable domain, filled in from reference TRBV5-1 and TRBJ2-5, reads KAGVTQTPRYLIKTRGQQVTLSCSPISGHRSVSWYQQTPGQGLQFLFEYFSETQRNKGNFPGRFSGRQFSNSRSEMNVSTLELGDSALYLCASSLGQGRGETQYFGPGTRLLVL.

This clone was seen only a few times. The genes are TRBV28 and TRBJ1-4; tentative D call: TRBD1 (6 bases). Looked up from germline, CDR1 is MDHEN and CDR2 is SYDVKM. This CDR3 is 16 amino acids long. Trimming cost V 2 bases and J 5 bases, with 15 bases left between them. CDR3 sequence reads: CASSLIRTAENEKLFF. CDR3 bases: TGTGCCAGCAGTTTAATACGGACAGCGGAGAATGAAAAACTGTTTTTT.

The chain combines TRBV7-7 with TRBJ2-7, with 11 bases identical to TRBD1. The J segment lost 2 bases and the V segment lost 5 bases, leaving 2 bases of the junction unmatched. Germline V gene lookup returns CDR1 SSHAT and CDR2 FNYEAQ (reference sequence). The CDR3 is 14 residues long. As DNA, the CDR3 is TGTGCCAGCAGCCCGGGACAGGGGGCCTACGAGCAGTACTTC. Its translation is CASSPGQGAYEQYF.

This CDR3 reads CASSHRTGETQYF. The CDR3 DNA follows: TGTGCCAGCAGCCACCGGACTGGGGAGACCCAGTACTTC. The rearrangement uses TRBV11-3 and TRBJ2-5; a weak D match, TRBD2 (5 bases). Germline V lookup: CDR1 SGHNT, CDR2 YENEEA. V was pared by 5 bases and J by 5 bases, with 12 bases between. This CDR3 has 13 residues. Drawing the rest from reference TRBV11-3 and TRBJ2-5, the complete variable domain is EAGVVQSPRYKIIEKKQPVAFWCNPISGHNTLYWYLQNLGQGPELLIRYENEEAVDDSQLPKDRFSAERLKGVDSTLKIQPAELGDSAVYLCASSHRTGETQYFGPGTRLLVL.

The chain carries TRBV5-5 and TRBJ2-3; TRBD1 matches at 9 bases. CDR3 size: 17 residues. Trimming cost V 0 bases and J 3 bases; bases outside gene matches: 8. Germline V gene sequence: CDR1 SGHKS, CDR2 YYEKEE (reference sequence). This CDR3 is CASSLVRGTGPTDTQYF. The CDR3 region has the DNA TGTGCCAGCAGCTTGGTTCGAGGGACAGGGCCTACAGATACGCAGTATTTT.

The chain recombines TRBV6-6 with TRBJ1-2; 8 positions match TRBD1. Germline CDR1 is MNHNY and CDR2 is SVGAGI (reference sequence). The CDR3 is 18 amino acids. The V gene end was trimmed by 5 bases and the J gene end by 0 bases; junction bases not matched to a gene: 14. CDR3 in DNA: TGTGCCAGCAGTCTACTTCGGACAGGGCCGTTAGCTAACTATGGCTACACCTTC. Protein: CASSLLRTGPLANYGYTF.

V and J are TRBV6-6 and TRBJ1-6; D unclear. V was clipped by 2 bases and J by 8 bases, with 10 bases between them. Germline-derived CDR1 and CDR2 are MNHNY and SVGAGI (reference sequence). This CDR3 is 14 amino acids long. The CDR3 loop is CASSYSIQYSPLHF. As DNA, the CDR3 is TGTGCCAGCAGTTACAGTATCCAGTATTCACCCCTCCACTTT.

The genes are TRBV19 and TRBJ2-1, with 8 bases fitting TRBD1. The CDR3 is 16 residues long. The trim removed 6 bases at V and 3 bases at J, leaving 10 bases unmatched. Germline CDR1 is LNHDA and CDR2 is SQIVND (reference sequence). CDR3 bases: TGTGCCAGTAGAACTGCTGGGACAGGATTCTACAATGAGCAGTTCTTC. Translated: CASRTAGTGFYNEQFF.